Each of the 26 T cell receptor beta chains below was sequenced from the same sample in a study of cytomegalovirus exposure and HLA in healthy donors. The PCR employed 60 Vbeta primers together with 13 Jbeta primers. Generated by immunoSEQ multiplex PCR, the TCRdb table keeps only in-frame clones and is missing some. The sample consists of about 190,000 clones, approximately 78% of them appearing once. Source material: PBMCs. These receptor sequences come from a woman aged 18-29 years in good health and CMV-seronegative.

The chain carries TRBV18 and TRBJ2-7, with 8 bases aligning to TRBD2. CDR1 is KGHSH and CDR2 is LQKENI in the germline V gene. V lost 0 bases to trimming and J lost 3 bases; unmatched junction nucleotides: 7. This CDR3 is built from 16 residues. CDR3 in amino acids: CASSPPVASGRYEQYF. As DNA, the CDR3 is TGTGCCAGCTCACCACCTGTAGCTAGCGGGCGCTACGAGCAGTACTTC.

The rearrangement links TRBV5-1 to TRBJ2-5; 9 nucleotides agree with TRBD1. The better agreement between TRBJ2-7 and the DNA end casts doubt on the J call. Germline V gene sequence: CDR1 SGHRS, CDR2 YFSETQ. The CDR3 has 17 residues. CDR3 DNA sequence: TGCGCCAGCAGCTTGGTCGGGACAGGGTCCTTAACCTACGAGCAGTACTTC. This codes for CASSLVGTGSLTYEQYF.

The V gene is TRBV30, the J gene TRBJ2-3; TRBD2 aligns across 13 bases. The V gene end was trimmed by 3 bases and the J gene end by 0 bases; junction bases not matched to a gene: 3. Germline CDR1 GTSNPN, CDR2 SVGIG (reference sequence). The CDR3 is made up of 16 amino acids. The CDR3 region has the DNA TGTGCCTGGAGGGGACTAGCGGGACTTAGCACAGATACGCAGTATTTT. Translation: CAWRGLAGLSTDTQYF.

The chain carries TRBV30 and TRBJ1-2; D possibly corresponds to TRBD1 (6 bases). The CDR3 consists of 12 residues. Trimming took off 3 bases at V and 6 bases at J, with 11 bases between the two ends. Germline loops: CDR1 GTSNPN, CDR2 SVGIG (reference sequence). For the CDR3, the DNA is TGTGCCTGGAGGATGGGGGCGCATGGCTACACCTTC. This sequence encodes CAWRMGAHGYTF.

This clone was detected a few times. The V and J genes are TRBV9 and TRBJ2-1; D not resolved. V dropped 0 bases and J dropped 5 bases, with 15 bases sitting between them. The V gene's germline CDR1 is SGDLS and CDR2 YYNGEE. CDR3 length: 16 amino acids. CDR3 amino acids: CASSVGSFGKDNEQFF. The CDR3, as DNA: TGTGCCAGCAGCGTAGGTAGCTTTGGAAAGGACAATGAGCAGTTCTTC.

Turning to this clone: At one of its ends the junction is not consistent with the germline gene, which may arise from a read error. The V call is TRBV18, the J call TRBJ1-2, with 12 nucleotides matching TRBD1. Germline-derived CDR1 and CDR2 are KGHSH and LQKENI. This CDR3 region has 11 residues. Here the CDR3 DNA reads TGTGCCAGCTCACCAGGGACAGGGGGCCCCTTC. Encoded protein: CASSPGTGGPF.

CDR3 protein: CASSKTGRLTYNEQFF. CDR3 coding DNA: TGTGCCAGCAGTAAGACAGGGAGACTCACCTACAATGAGCAGTTCTTC. The chain couples TRBV2 to TRBJ2-1; TRBD1 matches 7 bases. Unmatched junction bases numbered 9, after V lost 5 bases and J lost 2 bases. Germline loops: CDR1 SNHLY, CDR2 FYNNEI. The CDR3 is made up of 16 amino acids.

The CDR3 here is CASSRGLAGYNEQFF. CDR3 DNA sequence: TGTGCCAGCAGCCGCGGACTAGCGGGATACAATGAGCAGTTCTTC. The chain carries TRBV9 and TRBJ2-1; 12 bases are a match to TRBD2. The germline gives CDR1 SGDLS, CDR2 YYNGEE. J gave up 4 bases and V 4 bases, and 3 bases lay outside the gene matches. CDR3 length: 15 amino acids.

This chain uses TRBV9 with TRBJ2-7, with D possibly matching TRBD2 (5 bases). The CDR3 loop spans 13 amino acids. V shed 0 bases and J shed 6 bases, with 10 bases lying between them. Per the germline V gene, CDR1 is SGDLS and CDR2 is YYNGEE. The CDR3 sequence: CASSVGGLSEQYF. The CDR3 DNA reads TGTGCCAGCAGCGTAGGAGGACTGAGCGAGCAGTACTTC.

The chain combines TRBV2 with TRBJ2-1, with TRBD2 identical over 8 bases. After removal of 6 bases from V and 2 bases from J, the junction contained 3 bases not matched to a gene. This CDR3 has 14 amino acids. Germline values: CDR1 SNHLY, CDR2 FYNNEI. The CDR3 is CASRPGGTYNEQFF. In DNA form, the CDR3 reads TGTGCCAGCAGGCCGGGGGGGACCTACAATGAGCAGTTCTTC.

In DNA form, the CDR3 reads TGTGCCAGTAGTGACACTAGCTTCAGCACAGATACGCAGTATTTT. Amino acids: CASSDTSFSTDTQYF. The chain recombines TRBV19 with TRBJ2-3, with D maybe TRBD2 (6 bases). This CDR3 region has 15 residues. V was clipped by 5 bases and J by 0 bases, with 12 bases between them. Germline V gene data show CDR1 as LNHDA and CDR2 as SQIVND (reference sequence).

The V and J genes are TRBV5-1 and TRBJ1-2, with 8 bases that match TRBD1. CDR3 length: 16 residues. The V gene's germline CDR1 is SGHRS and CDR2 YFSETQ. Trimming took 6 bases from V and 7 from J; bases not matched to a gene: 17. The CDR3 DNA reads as TGCGCCAGCACCCAACATCCGGGTGGACAGGGAGGTGGCTACACCTTC. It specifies CASTQHPGGQGGGYTF.

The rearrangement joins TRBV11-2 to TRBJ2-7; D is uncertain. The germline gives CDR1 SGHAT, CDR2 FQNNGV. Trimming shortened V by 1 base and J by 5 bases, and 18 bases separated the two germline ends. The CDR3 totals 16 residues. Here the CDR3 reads CASSLGQSGLTNEQYF. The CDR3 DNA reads TGTGCCAGCAGCTTAGGCCAGTCAGGATTAACCAACGAGCAGTACTTC.

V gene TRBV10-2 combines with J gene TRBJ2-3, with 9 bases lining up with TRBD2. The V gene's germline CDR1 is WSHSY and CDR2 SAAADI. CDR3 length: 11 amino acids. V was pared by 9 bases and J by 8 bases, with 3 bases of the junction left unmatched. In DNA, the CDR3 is TGCGCCAGTAAGCGGGGGGCTACGCAGTATTTT. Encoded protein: CASKRGATQYF.

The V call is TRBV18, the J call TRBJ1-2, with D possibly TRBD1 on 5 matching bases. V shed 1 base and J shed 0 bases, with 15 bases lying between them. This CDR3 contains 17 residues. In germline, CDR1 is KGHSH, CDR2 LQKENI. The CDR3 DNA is TGTGCCAGCTCACCACTGGAGGGGCCTGTTACTAACTATGGCTACACCTTC. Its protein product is CASSPLEGPVTNYGYTF.

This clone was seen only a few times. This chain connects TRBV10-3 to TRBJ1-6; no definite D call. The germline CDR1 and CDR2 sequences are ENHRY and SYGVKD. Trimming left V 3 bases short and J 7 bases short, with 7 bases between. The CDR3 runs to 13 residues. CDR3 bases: TGTGCCATCAGTGATTTAGAGAATTCACCCCTCCACTTT. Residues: CAISDLENSPLHF.

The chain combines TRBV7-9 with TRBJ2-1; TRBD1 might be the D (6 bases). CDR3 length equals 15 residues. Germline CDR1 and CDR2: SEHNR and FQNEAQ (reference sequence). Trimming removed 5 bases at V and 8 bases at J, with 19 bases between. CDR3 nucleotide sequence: TGTGCCAGCAGCCCGCAAACTTACAGGGTCCATGAGCAGTTCTTC. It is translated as CASSPQTYRVHEQFF.

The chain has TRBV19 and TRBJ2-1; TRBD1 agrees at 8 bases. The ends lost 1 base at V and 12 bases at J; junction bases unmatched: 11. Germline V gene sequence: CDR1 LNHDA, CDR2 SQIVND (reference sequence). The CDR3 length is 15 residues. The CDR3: CASSIGGTGNQRQFF. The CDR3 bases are TGTGCCAGTAGTATAGGAGGGACAGGTAATCAGCGGCAGTTCTTC.

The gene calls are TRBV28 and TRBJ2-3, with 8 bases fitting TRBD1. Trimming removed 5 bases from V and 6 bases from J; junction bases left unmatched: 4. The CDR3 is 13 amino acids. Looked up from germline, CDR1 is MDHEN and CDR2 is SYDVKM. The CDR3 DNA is TGTGCCAGCAGTGCAGGGGGCGCGGATACGCAGTATTTT. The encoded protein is CASSAGGADTQYF.

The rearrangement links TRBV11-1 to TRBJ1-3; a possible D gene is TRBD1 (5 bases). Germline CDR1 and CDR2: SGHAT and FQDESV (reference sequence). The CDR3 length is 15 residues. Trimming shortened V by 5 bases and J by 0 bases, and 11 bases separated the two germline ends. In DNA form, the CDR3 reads TGTGCCAGCAGCGATGGACACCTCTCTGGAAACACCATATATTTT. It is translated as CASSDGHLSGNTIYF.

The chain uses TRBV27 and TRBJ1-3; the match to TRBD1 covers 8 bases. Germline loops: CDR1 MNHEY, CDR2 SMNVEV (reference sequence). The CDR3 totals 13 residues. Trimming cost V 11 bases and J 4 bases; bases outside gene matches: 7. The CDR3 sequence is CAVPTGVGNTIYF. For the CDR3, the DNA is TGTGCCGTACCGACAGGGGTAGGAAACACCATATATTTT.

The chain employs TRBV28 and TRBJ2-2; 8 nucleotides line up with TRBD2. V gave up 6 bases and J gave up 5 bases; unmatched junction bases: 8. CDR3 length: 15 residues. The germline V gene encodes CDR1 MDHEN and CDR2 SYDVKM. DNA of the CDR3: TGTGCCAGCAGGAGCGGGAGCCTTTCAACCGGGGAGCTGTTTTTT. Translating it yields CASRSGSLSTGELFF.

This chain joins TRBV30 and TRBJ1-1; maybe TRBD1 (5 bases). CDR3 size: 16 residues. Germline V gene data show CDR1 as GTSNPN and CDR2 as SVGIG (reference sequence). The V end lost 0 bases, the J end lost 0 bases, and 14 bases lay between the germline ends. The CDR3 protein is CAWSVQGVGMNTEAFF. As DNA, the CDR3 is TGTGCCTGGAGTGTACAAGGGGTAGGGATGAACACTGAAGCTTTCTTT.

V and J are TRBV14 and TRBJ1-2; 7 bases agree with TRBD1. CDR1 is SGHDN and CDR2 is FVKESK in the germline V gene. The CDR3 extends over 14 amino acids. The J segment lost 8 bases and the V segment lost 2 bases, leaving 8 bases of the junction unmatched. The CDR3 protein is CASSQQRQGSGYTF. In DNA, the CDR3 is TGTGCCAGCAGCCAACAAAGACAGGGAAGCGGCTACACCTTC.

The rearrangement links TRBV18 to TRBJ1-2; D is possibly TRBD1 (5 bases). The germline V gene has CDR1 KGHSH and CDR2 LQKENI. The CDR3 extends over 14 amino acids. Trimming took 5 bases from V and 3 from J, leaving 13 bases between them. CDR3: CASSGREDDYGYTF. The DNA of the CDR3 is TGTGCCAGCTCAGGCAGGGAGGACGACTATGGCTACACCTTC.

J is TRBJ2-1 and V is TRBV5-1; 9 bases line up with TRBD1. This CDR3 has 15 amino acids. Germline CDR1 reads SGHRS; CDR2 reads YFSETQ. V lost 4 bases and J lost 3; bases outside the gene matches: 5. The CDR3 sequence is CASSRDREGYNEQFF. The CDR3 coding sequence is TGCGCCAGCAGCAGGGACAGGGAAGGCTACAATGAGCAGTTCTTC.